These 2 T cell receptor beta chains came from one sample sequenced in a study of blood T cells in healthy people across ages. A sample-barcoded 5' primer and a J-beta primer mix were used in a second PCR of roughly 7 to 12 cycles. Each CDR3 protein is one row after TCRdb ran MiXCR on the 5' RACE reads. The sample shows some 890,000 distinct CDR3 sequences, roughly 29% of them seen only once. The same sample was also studied in work on T cells of mothers and their children.

Input material: blood. These receptors originate from a woman in her thirties or forties in good health.

With respect to this clonotype: No conserved phenylalanine or tryptophan ends this CDR3, so it is likely a read error. This rearrangement joins TRBV12-3 or TRBV12-4 to TRBJ1-2; D uncertain. The CDR3 sequence is 13 residues long. The CDR3 DNA reads as TGTGCCTGCAGTTCATCCGGAGATTATGGCTACACCGTC. Amino acid sequence: CACSSSGDYGYTV.

The CDR3 DNA sequence: TGTGCCAGCAGGGACCGCAATGAGCAGTTCTTC. Protein: CASRDRNEQFF. V gene TRBV28 combines with J gene TRBJ2-1; D not resolved. There are 11 residues in the CDR3. V lost 6 bases to trimming and J lost 6 bases, with 6 bases between them. From germline, CDR1 is MDHEN and CDR2 SYDVKM. The full variable domain, rest sourced from reference TRBV28 and TRBJ2-1, is DVKVTQSSRYLVKRTGEKVFLECVQDMDHENMFWYRQDPGLGLRLIYFSYDVKMKEKGDIPEGYSVSREKKERFSLILESASTNQTSMYLCASRDRNEQFFGPGTRLTVL.